The entry below describes one T cell receptor (beta chain). CDR1 and CDR2 (germline): MNHEY, SMNVEV (reference sequence). With 6 bases clipped from V and 2 bases from J, the junction kept 15 bases outside the gene matches. The CDR3 is 17 amino acids. The data stem from a study of blood T cell repertoires in COVID-19. Study background: Samples of COVID-19 (acute and convalescent) were obtained from the United States, Italy and Spain. PBMCs, B-cell-depleted T cells, or T cells provided the cDNA or gDNA that made up the material.

The authors' processing: Reference gene primers were amplified, and this amplification served to estimate nucleated cell counts. The repertoire was sequenced with immunoSEQ multiplex PCR; TCRdb's copy has only in-frame clones and lacks some. V, J and clone size are taken as reported in that table, and D and trimming were inferred from the DNA itself. The sample carries 200,000 to 250,000 clones, around 81% recorded once. Sequenced input: peripheral blood. The sequence was collected from a woman aged 70 to 79 with acute or convalescent COVID-19. The gene calls are TRBV27 and TRBJ1-2; 7 nucleotides line up with TRBD1. Here the CDR3 DNA reads TGTGCCAGCAGAGTTTACCCCAGACAGGGTCCCAACTATGGCTACACCTTC. Its translation is CASRVYPRQGPNYGYTF.